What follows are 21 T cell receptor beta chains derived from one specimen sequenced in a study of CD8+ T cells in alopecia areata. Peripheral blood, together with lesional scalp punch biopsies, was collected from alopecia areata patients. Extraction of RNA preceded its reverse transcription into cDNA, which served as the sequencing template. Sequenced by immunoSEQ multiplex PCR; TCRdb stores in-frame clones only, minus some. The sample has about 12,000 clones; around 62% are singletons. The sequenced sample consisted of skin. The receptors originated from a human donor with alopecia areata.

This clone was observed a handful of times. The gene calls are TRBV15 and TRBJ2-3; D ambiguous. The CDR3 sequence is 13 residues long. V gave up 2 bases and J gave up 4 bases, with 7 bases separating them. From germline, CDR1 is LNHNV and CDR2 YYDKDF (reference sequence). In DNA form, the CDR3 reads TGTGCCACCAGCAGACCGTCCGCAGATACGCAGTATTTT. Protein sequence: CATSRPSADTQYF.

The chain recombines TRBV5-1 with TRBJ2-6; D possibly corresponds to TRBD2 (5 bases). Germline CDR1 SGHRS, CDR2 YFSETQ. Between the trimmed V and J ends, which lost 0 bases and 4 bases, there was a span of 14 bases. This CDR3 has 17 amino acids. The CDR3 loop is CASSLAGPSGGANVLTF. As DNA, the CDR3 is TGCGCCAGCAGCTTGGCGGGTCCCTCGGGAGGGGCCAACGTCCTGACTTTC.

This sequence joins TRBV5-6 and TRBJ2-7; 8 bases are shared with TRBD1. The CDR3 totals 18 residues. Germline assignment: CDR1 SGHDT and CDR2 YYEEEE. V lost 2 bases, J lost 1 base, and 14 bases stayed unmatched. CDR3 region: CASSFPPRGHLGSYEQYF. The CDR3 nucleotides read TGTGCCAGCAGCTTCCCCCCCAGGGGGCATCTTGGGTCCTACGAGCAGTACTTC. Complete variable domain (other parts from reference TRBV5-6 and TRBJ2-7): DAGVTQSPTHLIKTRGQQVTLRCSPKSGHDTVSWYQQALGQGPQFIFQYYEEEERQRGNFPDRFSGHQFPNYSSELNVNALLLGDSALYLCASSFPPRGHLGSYEQYFGPGTRLTVT.

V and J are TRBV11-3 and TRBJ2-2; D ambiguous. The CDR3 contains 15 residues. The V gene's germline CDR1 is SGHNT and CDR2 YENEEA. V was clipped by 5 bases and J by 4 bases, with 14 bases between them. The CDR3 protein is CASSHPQSGTGELFF. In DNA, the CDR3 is TGTGCCAGCAGCCACCCCCAGTCAGGCACCGGGGAGCTGTTTTTT.

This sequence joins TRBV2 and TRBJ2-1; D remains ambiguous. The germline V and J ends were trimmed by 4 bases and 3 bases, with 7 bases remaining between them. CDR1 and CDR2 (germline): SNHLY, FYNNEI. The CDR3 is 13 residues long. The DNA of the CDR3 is TGTGCCAGCAGTGGCACGATCTACAATGAGCAGTTCTTC. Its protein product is CASSGTIYNEQFF.

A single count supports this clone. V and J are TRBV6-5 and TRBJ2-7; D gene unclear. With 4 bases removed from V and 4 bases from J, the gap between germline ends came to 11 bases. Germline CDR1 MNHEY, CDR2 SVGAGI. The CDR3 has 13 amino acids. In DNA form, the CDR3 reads TGTGCCAGCAGTTTAAGGGTCAGGTACGAGCAGTACTTC. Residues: CASSLRVRYEQYF.

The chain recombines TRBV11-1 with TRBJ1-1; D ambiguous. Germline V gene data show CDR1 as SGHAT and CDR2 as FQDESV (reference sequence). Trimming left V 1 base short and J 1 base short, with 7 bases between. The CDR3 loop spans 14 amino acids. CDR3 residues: CASSLGRGNTEAFF. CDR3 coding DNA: TGTGCCAGCAGCTTAGGCCGGGGGAACACTGAAGCTTTCTTT.

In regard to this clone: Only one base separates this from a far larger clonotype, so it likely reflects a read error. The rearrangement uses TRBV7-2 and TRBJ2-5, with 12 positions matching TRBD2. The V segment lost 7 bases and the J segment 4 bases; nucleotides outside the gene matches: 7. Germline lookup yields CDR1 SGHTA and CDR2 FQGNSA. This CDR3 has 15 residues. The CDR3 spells CASKASGGAGETQYF. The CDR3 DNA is TGTGCCAGCAAGGCTAGCGGGGGGGCCGGAGAGACCCAGTACTTC.

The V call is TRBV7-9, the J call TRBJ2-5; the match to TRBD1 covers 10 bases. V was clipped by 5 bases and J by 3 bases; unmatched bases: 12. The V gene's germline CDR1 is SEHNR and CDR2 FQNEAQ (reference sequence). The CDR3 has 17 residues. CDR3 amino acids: CASSATGTGEREETQYF. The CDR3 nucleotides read TGTGCCAGCAGCGCCACCGGGACAGGGGAGAGAGAAGAGACCCAGTACTTC.

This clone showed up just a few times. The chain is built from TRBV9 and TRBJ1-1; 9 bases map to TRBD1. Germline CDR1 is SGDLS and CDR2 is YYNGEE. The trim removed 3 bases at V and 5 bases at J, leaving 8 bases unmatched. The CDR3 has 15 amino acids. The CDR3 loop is CASSGTQGASTEAFF. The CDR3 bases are TGTGCCAGCAGCGGAACACAGGGGGCGTCGACTGAAGCTTTCTTT.

In DNA form, the CDR3 reads TGTGCCAGCAGTACCCAACTGAGGGGGGCCGAGCAGTACTTC. The encoded protein is CASSTQLRGAEQYF. V and J are TRBV2 and TRBJ2-7, with D perhaps TRBD1 or TRBD2 (6 bases each). This CDR3 has 14 residues. The V end was cut by 5 bases, the J end by 6 bases, with 17 bases between. Germline assignment: CDR1 SNHLY and CDR2 FYNNEI. The whole variable domain, remainder taken from reference TRBV2 and TRBJ2-7, is EPEVTQTPSHQVTQMGQEVILRCVPISNHLYFYWYRQILGQKVEFLVSFYNNEISEKSEIFDDQFSVERPDGSNFTLKIRSTKLEDSAMYFCASSTQLRGAEQYFGPGTRLTVT.

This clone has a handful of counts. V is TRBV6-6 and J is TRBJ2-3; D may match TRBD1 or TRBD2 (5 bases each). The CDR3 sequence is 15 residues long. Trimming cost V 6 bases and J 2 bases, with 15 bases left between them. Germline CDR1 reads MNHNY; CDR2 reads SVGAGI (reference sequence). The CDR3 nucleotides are TGTGCCAGCAGCGTCCTTGACGGGACCACAGATACGCAGTATTTT. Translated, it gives CASSVLDGTTDTQYF.

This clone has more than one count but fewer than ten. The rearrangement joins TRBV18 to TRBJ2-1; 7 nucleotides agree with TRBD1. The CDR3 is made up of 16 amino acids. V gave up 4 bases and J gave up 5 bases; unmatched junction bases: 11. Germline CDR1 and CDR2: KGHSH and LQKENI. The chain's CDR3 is CASSRYTGQIHNEQFF. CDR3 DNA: TGTGCCAGCTCACGATATACGGGACAGATACACAATGAGCAGTTCTTC.

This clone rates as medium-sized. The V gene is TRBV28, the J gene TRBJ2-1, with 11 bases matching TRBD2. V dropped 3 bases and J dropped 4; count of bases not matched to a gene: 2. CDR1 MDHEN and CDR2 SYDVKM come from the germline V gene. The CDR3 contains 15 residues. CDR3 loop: CASSFIAGGYNEQFF. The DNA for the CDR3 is TGTGCCAGCAGTTTTATAGCGGGGGGGTACAATGAGCAGTTCTTC.

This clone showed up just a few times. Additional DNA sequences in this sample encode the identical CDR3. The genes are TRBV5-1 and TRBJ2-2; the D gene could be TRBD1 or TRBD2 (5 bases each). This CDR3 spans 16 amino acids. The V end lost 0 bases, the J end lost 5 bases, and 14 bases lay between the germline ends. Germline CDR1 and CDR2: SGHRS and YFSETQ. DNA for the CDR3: TGCGCCAGCAGCTTGGTAGAGGGGCTCATGACCGGGGAGCTGTTTTTT. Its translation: CASSLVEGLMTGELFF.

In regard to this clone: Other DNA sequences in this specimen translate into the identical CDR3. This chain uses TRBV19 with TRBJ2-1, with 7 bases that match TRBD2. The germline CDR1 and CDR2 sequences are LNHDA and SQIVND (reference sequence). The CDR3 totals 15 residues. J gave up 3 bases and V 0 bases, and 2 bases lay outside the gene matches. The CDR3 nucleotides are TGTGCCAGTAGTATAGAGGCGGGGGTCTACAATGAGCAGTTCTTC. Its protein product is CASSIEAGVYNEQFF.

The CDR3 sequence: CASSYSTATEAFF. CDR3 DNA: TGTGCCAGCAGTTACTCGACAGCCACTGAAGCTTTCTTT. The chain uses TRBV6-6 and TRBJ1-1, with D tentatively TRBD1 (5 bases). Germline loops: CDR1 MNHNY, CDR2 SVGAGI (reference sequence). V was trimmed by 0 bases and J by 4 bases, leaving 6 bases between them. The CDR3 consists of 13 residues.

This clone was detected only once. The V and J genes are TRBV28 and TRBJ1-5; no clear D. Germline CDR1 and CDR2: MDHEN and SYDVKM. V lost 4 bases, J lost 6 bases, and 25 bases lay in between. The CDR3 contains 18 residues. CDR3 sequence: CASSSPKGEVGLRQPQHF. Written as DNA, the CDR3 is TGTGCCAGCAGTTCCCCAAAGGGAGAGGTTGGGCTTCGTCAGCCCCAGCATTTT.

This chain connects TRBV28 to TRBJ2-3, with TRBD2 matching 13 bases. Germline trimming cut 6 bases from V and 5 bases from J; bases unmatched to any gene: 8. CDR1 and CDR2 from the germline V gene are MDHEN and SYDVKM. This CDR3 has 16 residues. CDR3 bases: TGTGCCAGCAGCGGACTAGCGGGAGTATCTGTAGATACGCAGTATTTT. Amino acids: CASSGLAGVSVDTQYF.

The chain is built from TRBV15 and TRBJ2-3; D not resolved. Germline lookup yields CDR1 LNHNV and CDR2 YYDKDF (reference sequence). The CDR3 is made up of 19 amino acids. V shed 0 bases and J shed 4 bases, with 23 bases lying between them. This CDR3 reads CATSRDLFLADQDPDTQYF. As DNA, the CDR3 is TGTGCCACCAGCAGAGATCTCTTTCTGGCAGACCAAGATCCAGATACGCAGTATTTT.

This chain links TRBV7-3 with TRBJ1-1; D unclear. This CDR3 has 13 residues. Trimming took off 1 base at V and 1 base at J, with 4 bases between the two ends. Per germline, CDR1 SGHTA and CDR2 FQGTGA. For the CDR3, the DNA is TGTGCCAGCAGCTTAATGTCGAACACTGAAGCTTTCTTT. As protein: CASSLMSNTEAFF.